This TCR beta chain was observed in a study of CD8+ T cells in alopecia areata. Note on this clone: The antigen remains unidentified.

Isolated RNA was reverse transcribed into cDNA used as the sequencing template. Only in-frame clones appear in the TCRdb table, and some are missing; sequencing was by immunoSEQ multiplex PCR. Of around 150,000 clones listed, 75% to 85% were seen once; the top ten hold roughly 25%. The study's findings and limits: During tofacitinib treatment, many expanded lesional clones remained in scalp and blood. Lesional scalp, notably in alopecia totalis/universalis, had clonality above that of normal scalp.

V lost 8 bases, J lost 7 bases, and 5 bases stayed unmatched. The CDR3 consists of 14 residues. Looked up from germline, CDR1 is SGHTA and CDR2 is FQGNSA. Treatment noted: oral pan-JAK inhibitor, 5-10 mg twice daily. Punch biopsies of lesional scalp, plus peripheral blood, were taken from alopecia areata patients. The sequence came from a human donor with alopecia areata. The sample consisted of CD8+ T cells sorted from blood, taken at week 4, from a patient treated with tofacitinib. The rearrangement links TRBV7-2 to TRBJ2-1; 13 nucleotides line up with TRBD2. The CDR3 here is CASRGTSGVNEQFF. The CDR3 DNA reads as TGTGCCAGCCGAGGGACTAGCGGGGTAAATGAGCAGTTCTTC.